The 24 T cell receptor beta chains below were found in one sample sequenced in a study of blood T cell repertoires in COVID-19. Sequencing used immunoSEQ multiplex PCR; TCRdb keeps in-frame clones, though not all of them. The sample lists 35,000 to 50,000 clones, about 70% occurring once. What was sequenced was peripheral blood. The receptors shown here come from a man older than 75 with acute or convalescent COVID-19.

The genes are TRBV28 and TRBJ2-5; 9 bases match TRBD1. CDR1 is MDHEN and CDR2 is SYDVKM in the germline V gene. This CDR3 spans 16 amino acids. V was clipped by 4 bases and J by 4 bases; unmatched bases: 10. The CDR3 DNA follows: TGTGCCAGCAGTTCCCCGGGACAGGGAGATAGAGAGACCCAGTACTTC. Translating gives CASSSPGQGDRETQYF.

This chain joins TRBV6-6 and TRBJ1-2; D unclear. The CDR3 contains 15 residues. Germline CDR1 is MNHNY and CDR2 is SVGAGI (reference sequence). V lost 0 bases, J lost 2 bases, and 10 bases lay in between. The DNA of the CDR3 is TGTGCCAGCAGTTACTCTCCAGGAAGAAACTATGGCTACACCTTC. Residues: CASSYSPGRNYGYTF.

The V and J genes are TRBV19 and TRBJ2-1; 9 positions agree with TRBD2. Germline V gives CDR1 LNHDA, CDR2 SQIVND (reference sequence). The CDR3 has 14 amino acids. With 4 bases clipped from V and 7 bases from J, the junction kept 5 bases outside the gene matches. CDR3 in amino acids: CASSTGLAANEQFF. CDR3 in DNA: TGTGCCAGTAGTACGGGACTAGCCGCAAATGAGCAGTTCTTC.

The genes are TRBV7-2 and TRBJ2-3; 10 nucleotides line up with TRBD2. The CDR3 runs to 16 residues. With 5 bases clipped from V and 5 bases from J, the junction kept 10 bases outside the gene matches. Germline loops: CDR1 SGHTA, CDR2 FQGNSA. The CDR3 reads CASSRTSGVTGDTQYF. CDR3 nucleotide sequence: TGTGCCAGCAGCCGCACTAGCGGGGTTACGGGAGATACGCAGTATTTT.

This chain uses TRBV10-3 with TRBJ2-2; possibly TRBD1 for D (6 bases). Between the trimmed V and J ends, which lost 5 bases and 0 bases, there was a span of 7 bases. The CDR3 runs to 14 residues. Germline V gene data show CDR1 as ENHRY and CDR2 as SYGVKD. This CDR3 reads CAISNRANTGELFF. CDR3 DNA: TGTGCCATCAGTAACAGGGCGAACACCGGGGAGCTGTTTTTT.

CDR3: CASSIPGTDTQYF. In DNA, the CDR3 is TGTGCCAGTAGTATCCCCGGCACAGATACGCAGTATTTT. V and J are TRBV19 and TRBJ2-3; no clear D gene. The V end was cut by 3 bases, the J end by 1 base, with 5 bases between. Germline-derived CDR1 and CDR2 are LNHDA and SQIVND (reference sequence). This CDR3 is 13 amino acids long.

This clone came up a few times. The chain uses TRBV7-9 and TRBJ2-2; 14 positions agree with TRBD2. Germline V gives CDR1 SEHNR, CDR2 FQNEAQ (reference sequence). The CDR3 is 16 amino acids. V gave up 9 bases and J gave up 5 bases; unmatched junction bases: 8. The DNA of the CDR3 is TGTGCCAGTAAACCCGGGACTAGCGGGAGTACCGGGGAGCTGTTTTTT. Its protein product is CASKPGTSGSTGELFF.

This chain uses TRBV18 with TRBJ2-1, with 9 bases identical to TRBD2. Germline CDR1 KGHSH, CDR2 LQKENI. The CDR3 spans 16 residues. V gave up 6 bases and J gave up 10 bases; unmatched junction bases: 16. CDR3 loop: CASSLSRGLAGSEQFF. CDR3 in DNA: TGTGCCAGCTCTCTCTCACGGGGTCTAGCGGGATCAGAGCAGTTCTTC.

This chain joins TRBV7-2 and TRBJ1-1; tentatively, D is TRBD1 (6 bases). The CDR3 has 14 residues. The V and J ends lost 7 bases and 4 bases respectively, with 16 bases between them. CDR1 and CDR2 (germline): SGHTA, FQGNSA. The CDR3 sequence is CASTLQGKGTEAFF. The CDR3 bases are TGTGCCAGCACCCTACAGGGTAAGGGCACTGAAGCTTTCTTT.

This clone has at least ten counts. The chain uses TRBV2 and TRBJ2-3; TRBD1 is a possible D gene (6 bases). In germline, CDR1 is SNHLY, CDR2 FYNNEI. The V gene lost 6 bases and the J gene lost 0 bases, with 13 bases spanning the gap. The CDR3 extends over 15 amino acids. The DNA for the CDR3 is TGTGCCAGCAGGGAGGACAGCTTAAGCACAGATACGCAGTATTTT. Protein sequence: CASREDSLSTDTQYF.

The rearrangement links TRBV28 to TRBJ2-1; 9 bases agree with TRBD2. The CDR3 has 15 residues. J gave up 2 bases and V 5 bases, and 4 bases lay outside the gene matches. Per germline, CDR1 MDHEN and CDR2 SYDVKM. CDR3 sequence: CASSPASGAYNEQFF. The CDR3 DNA reads as TGTGCCAGCAGTCCGGCTAGCGGGGCCTACAATGAGCAGTTCTTC.

The CDR3 sequence: CASKKAGGVNTGELFF. As DNA, the CDR3 is TGTGCCAGCAAAAAGGCGGGAGGGGTTAACACCGGGGAGCTGTTTTTT. The chain joins TRBV27 to TRBJ2-2; TRBD2 matches at 9 bases. The CDR3 consists of 16 residues. Germline loops: CDR1 MNHEY, CDR2 SMNVEV (reference sequence). After removal of 7 bases from V and 2 bases from J, the junction contained 8 bases not matched to a gene.

The V gene is TRBV18, the J gene TRBJ2-7; TRBD2 might be the D (7 bases). The V end was cut by 1 base, the J end by 5 bases, with 9 bases between. The CDR3 length is 13 residues. Germline lookup yields CDR1 KGHSH and CDR2 LQKENI. CDR3 in amino acids: CASSPRRGHEQYF. In DNA form, the CDR3 reads TGTGCCAGCTCACCACGGCGGGGGCACGAGCAGTACTTC.

The rearrangement uses TRBV28 and TRBJ2-1, with 8 bases aligning to TRBD2. This CDR3 comprises 16 residues. Germline V gives CDR1 MDHEN, CDR2 SYDVKM. With 0 bases clipped from V and 2 bases from J, the junction kept 3 bases outside the gene matches. CDR3 loop: CASSLWGTRAYNEQFF. CDR3 bases: TGTGCCAGCAGTTTATGGGGGACTAGAGCCTACAATGAGCAGTTCTTC.

The CDR3 sequence is CASSITKTSTPYEQYF. The CDR3 DNA reads TGCGCCAGCAGCATAACGAAGACTAGCACACCCTACGAGCAGTACTTC. V usage is TRBV5-1 and J usage is TRBJ2-7, with 7 bases lining up with TRBD2. The CDR3 length is 16 residues. Germline-derived CDR1 and CDR2 are SGHRS and YFSETQ. V lost 4 bases, J lost 2 bases, and 12 bases stayed unmatched.

The rearrangement links TRBV28 to TRBJ1-2; TRBD1 matches 7 bases. The V gene's germline CDR1 is MDHEN and CDR2 SYDVKM. The CDR3 consists of 14 residues. The V segment lost 6 bases and the J segment 5 bases; nucleotides outside the gene matches: 9. CDR3 sequence: CASSPYRGPYGYTF. In DNA, the CDR3 is TGTGCCAGCAGCCCTTATAGGGGGCCTTATGGCTACACCTTC.

This clone has just a few counts. The sample carries other DNA sequences with the same CDR3. The V and J genes are TRBV7-9 and TRBJ2-1, with 13 nucleotides matching TRBD2. The CDR3 is 15 residues long. V shed 3 bases and J 7 bases; nucleotides not matched to a gene: 3. Germline CDR1 SEHNR, CDR2 FQNEAQ (reference sequence). CDR3 loop: CASSLTSGRKNEQFF. The CDR3 region has the DNA TGTGCCAGCAGCTTGACTAGCGGGAGGAAGAATGAGCAGTTCTTC.

The chain couples TRBV6-5 to TRBJ2-7; TRBD2 might be the D (7 bases). CDR1 MNHEY and CDR2 SVGAGI come from the germline V gene. CDR3 size: 13 residues. Trimming removed 8 bases from V and 6 bases from J, with 17 bases in between. The CDR3 loop reads CASGGRGSPEQYF. The CDR3 region has the DNA TGTGCCAGCGGGGGGAGGGGGTCCCCCGAGCAGTACTTC.

The chain links TRBV28 to TRBJ2-7, with 8 bases fitting TRBD2. The CDR3 has 14 residues. V lost 5 bases, J lost 7 bases, and 10 bases stayed unmatched. The germline gives CDR1 MDHEN, CDR2 SYDVKM. CDR3 coding DNA: TGTGCCAGCAGTGGGGCGAGCGGGAGTCGAGAGCAGTACTTC. Translation gives CASSGASGSREQYF.

The rearrangement uses TRBV24-1 and TRBJ2-5; 7 bases are a match to TRBD1. From germline, CDR1 is KGHDR and CDR2 SFDVKD. The V segment lost 2 bases and the J segment 4 bases; nucleotides outside the gene matches: 6. This CDR3 contains 15 residues. The CDR3 DNA follows: TGTGCCACCAGTGATTCGAGACAGGGTGTAGAGACCCAGTACTTC. This sequence encodes CATSDSRQGVETQYF.

This rearrangement joins TRBV19 to TRBJ2-2; 10 nucleotides line up with TRBD1. Germline V gives CDR1 LNHDA, CDR2 SQIVND (reference sequence). CDR3 length equals 16 residues. Trimming took 6 bases from V and 0 from J; bases not matched to a gene: 4. The CDR3, as DNA: TGTGCCAGTAGCTCCGGACAGGGGGCGAACACCGGGGAGCTGTTTTTT. It codes for CASSSGQGANTGELFF.

A few counts support this clone. The chain couples TRBV28 to TRBJ1-4, with 9 bases that match TRBD1. CDR3 length equals 14 residues. Germline-derived CDR1 and CDR2 are MDHEN and SYDVKM. V gave up 7 bases and J gave up 8 bases; unmatched junction bases: 8. CDR3 protein: CASTPTGGMEKLFF. DNA of the CDR3: TGTGCCAGCACTCCGACAGGGGGGATGGAAAAACTGTTTTTT.

The chain employs TRBV7-8 and TRBJ1-3; no clear D. Trimming removed 5 bases at V and 9 bases at J, with 20 bases between. CDR1 and CDR2 (germline): SGHVS, FQNEAQ. This CDR3 is built from 15 residues. The CDR3 DNA sequence: TGTGCCAGCAGCCCAGAGGCCCTCTTCCGAACCACCATATATTTT. This codes for CASSPEALFRTTIYF.

J is TRBJ1-1 and V is TRBV19; D possibly corresponds to TRBD1 (6 bases). Germline-derived CDR1 and CDR2 are LNHDA and SQIVND (reference sequence). The CDR3 is made up of 14 amino acids. The V end was cut by 5 bases, the J end by 5 bases, with 15 bases between. In DNA, the CDR3 is TGTGCCAGTAGTGCGAACAGGGTTAGGACTGAAGCTTTCTTT. This encodes CASSANRVRTEAFF.